What follows are 18 T cell receptor beta chains derived from one specimen sequenced in a study of cytomegalovirus exposure and HLA in healthy donors. Assay: immunoSEQ multiplex PCR; the TCRdb copy retains only in-frame clones and omits some. The sample lists 150,000 or so clones; about 86% were seen once. Specimen: PBMCs. These receptors were collected from a human donor in good health.

The chain combines TRBV5-1 with TRBJ2-7, with D perhaps matching TRBD2 (6 bases). Deletions cut 3 bases from V and 3 bases from J, with 16 bases between. The CDR3 consists of 15 residues. Germline CDR1 is SGHRS and CDR2 is YFSETQ. The CDR3 sequence: CASSWTMDTDYEQYF. In nucleotides, the CDR3 is TGCGCCAGCAGCTGGACTATGGACACCGACTACGAGCAGTACTTC.

The V call is TRBV2, the J call TRBJ1-1; tentatively, D is TRBD1 (5 bases). CDR1 and CDR2 from the germline V gene are SNHLY and FYNNEI. The CDR3 runs to 17 residues. V was shortened by 7 bases and J by 9 bases, with 30 bases between the two germline ends. The DNA of the CDR3 is TGTGCCAGCACAGTTACCCCAGGGTATAGTGAGGTTAGCCAAGCTTTCTTT. Residues: CASTVTPGYSEVSQAFF. Based on the CDR3 plus reference TRBV2 and TRBJ1-1, the full variable domain is EPEVTQTPSHQVTQMGQEVILRCVPISNHLYFYWYRQILGQKVEFLVSFYNNEISEKSEIFDDQFSVERPDGSNFTLKIRSTKLEDSAMYFCASTVTPGYSEVSQAFFGQGTRLTVV.

This clone came up once. The CDR3 DNA is TGTGCCTGGAGTGTACTAGGGTTCCTCTCCTACGAGCAGTACTTC. Translation: CAWSVLGFLSYEQYF. The rearrangement joins TRBV30 to TRBJ2-7; D is perhaps TRBD2 (5 bases). Trimming cost V 0 bases and J 0 bases, with 12 bases left between them. The CDR3 covers 15 residues. CDR1 is GTSNPN and CDR2 is SVGIG in the germline V gene (reference sequence).

This rearrangement joins TRBV5-1 to TRBJ2-5, with a possible D match to TRBD2 (5 bases). Germline lookup yields CDR1 SGHRS and CDR2 YFSETQ. The V gene lost 7 bases and the J gene lost 0 bases, with 7 bases spanning the gap. There are 12 residues in the CDR3. CDR3 in amino acids: CASSDYQETQYF. As DNA, the CDR3 is TGCGCCAGCTCGGACTACCAAGAGACCCAGTACTTC.

J is TRBJ2-3 and V is TRBV29-1, with D maybe TRBD1 (6 bases). V dropped 3 bases and J dropped 4 bases, with 17 bases sitting between them. Germline CDR1 reads SQVTM; CDR2 reads ANQGSEA. The CDR3 has 15 residues. The CDR3 region is CSVDGGQGGPDTQYF. CDR3 nucleotides: TGCAGCGTTGATGGGGGCCAGGGCGGGCCAGATACGCAGTATTTT.

The J gene is TRBJ1-4, the V gene TRBV11-2, with a tentative D call TRBD1 (5 bases). Trimming left V 3 bases short and J 2 bases short, with 7 bases between. Germline V gene sequence: CDR1 SGHAT, CDR2 FQNNGV. The CDR3 contains 14 residues. CDR3 coding DNA: TGTGCCAGCAGCTTGGGGGGGACTAATGAAAAACTGTTTTTT. This codes for CASSLGGTNEKLFF.

This chain joins TRBV7-9 and TRBJ1-2; D is undetermined. Germline V CDR1 and CDR2: SEHNR, FQNEAQ (reference sequence). V was shortened by 5 bases and J by 1 base, with 11 bases between the two germline ends. This CDR3 region has 14 residues. The CDR3 spells CASSTTDINYGYTF. The CDR3 nucleotides are TGTGCCAGCAGCACCACCGACATTAACTATGGCTACACCTTC.

This chain connects TRBV2 to TRBJ2-1; 7 bases fit TRBD2. The V and J ends lost 5 bases and 4 bases, in that order; junction bases with no gene match: 5. Germline V gene lookup returns CDR1 SNHLY and CDR2 FYNNEI. The CDR3 extends over 14 amino acids. CDR3 loop: CASSLGEGYNEQFF. The CDR3 bases are TGTGCCAGCAGTTTAGGGGAGGGTTACAATGAGCAGTTCTTC.

The rearrangement links TRBV7-2 to TRBJ2-3; 7 bases align to TRBD1. The CDR3 is made up of 17 amino acids. Germline V gives CDR1 SGHTA, CDR2 FQGNSA. With V trimmed by 4 bases and J by 0 bases, 10 bases remained unmatched. The CDR3, as DNA: TGTGCCAGCAGCTACACAGGGGACATCCCTAGCACAGATACGCAGTATTTT. Translation: CASSYTGDIPSTDTQYF.

This clone was recorded a few times. The genes are TRBV28 and TRBJ1-2; 10 nucleotides agree with TRBD1. Trimming at V came to 2 bases and at J to 5 bases, leaving 5 bases not matched to a gene. Looked up from germline, CDR1 is MDHEN and CDR2 is SYDVKM. This CDR3 is 15 amino acids long. The CDR3 reads CASSLAGTGDYGYTF. The CDR3 DNA is TGTGCCAGCAGTTTAGCCGGGACAGGGGATTATGGCTACACCTTC.

This clone was seen more than once but under ten times. V is TRBV29-1 and J is TRBJ1-2; 10 bases line up with TRBD1. The ends lost 4 bases at V and 5 bases at J; junction bases unmatched: 7. CDR1 and CDR2 (germline): SQVTM, ANQGSEA. This CDR3 comprises 14 residues. CDR3 DNA sequence: TGCAGCGTTGGGGACAGGGGAATTTCTTATGGCTACACCTTC. Amino acids: CSVGDRGISYGYTF.

This rearrangement joins TRBV7-7 to TRBJ2-1; 9 nucleotides align to TRBD2. Germline V CDR1 and CDR2: SSHAT, FNYEAQ (reference sequence). The CDR3 is 15 residues long. CDR3 nucleotides: TGTGCTAGCGCTAGCGGGGTGAGCTCCTACAATGAGCAGTTCTTC. It encodes CASASGVSSYNEQFF.

This chain links TRBV6-1 with TRBJ1-5; 9 bases are a match to TRBD1. CDR1 and CDR2 from the germline V gene are MNHNS and SASEGT. The CDR3 covers 15 residues. V was clipped by 6 bases and J by 2 bases; unmatched bases: 5. As DNA, the CDR3 is TGTGCCAGCAGGGGACAGGGCGACGGCAATCAGCCCCAGCATTTT. The encoded protein is CASRGQGDGNQPQHF.

The V call is TRBV19, the J call TRBJ1-5, with D possibly TRBD1 on 6 matching bases. V dropped 5 bases and J dropped 2 bases, with 10 bases sitting between them. This CDR3 spans 14 amino acids. Germline V gene data show CDR1 as LNHDA and CDR2 as SQIVND (reference sequence). CDR3 residues: CASSPYRGNQPQHF. CDR3 bases: TGTGCCAGTAGTCCCTACAGGGGCAATCAGCCCCAGCATTTT.

This clone was observed a single time. The chain combines TRBV2 with TRBJ2-5, with D perhaps matching TRBD2 (6 bases). This CDR3 spans 14 amino acids. V lost 8 bases to trimming and J lost 5 bases, with 18 bases between them. Germline CDR1 SNHLY, CDR2 FYNNEI. The CDR3: CASDPGTRRETQYF. In DNA, the CDR3 is TGTGCCAGCGATCCAGGGACTCGAAGGGAGACCCAGTACTTC.

The sample holds a few counts of this clone. The chain uses TRBV2 and TRBJ1-1, with D possibly matching TRBD1 (5 bases). CDR3 length: 15 amino acids. Germline V gene lookup returns CDR1 SNHLY and CDR2 FYNNEI. Trimming took off 4 bases at V and 0 bases at J, with 12 bases between the two ends. The CDR3 nucleotides are TGTGCCAGCAGTGCTCGGACAAACATGAACACTGAAGCTTTCTTT. The encoded protein is CASSARTNMNTEAFF. Together with reference TRBV2 and TRBJ1-1, the CDR3 gives the full variable domain: EPEVTQTPSHQVTQMGQEVILRCVPISNHLYFYWYRQILGQKVEFLVSFYNNEISEKSEIFDDQFSVERPDGSNFTLKIRSTKLEDSAMYFCASSARTNMNTEAFFGQGTRLTVV.

V gene TRBV29-1 combines with J gene TRBJ1-4, with a weak D call TRBD1 (6 bases). The V end lost 3 bases, the J end lost 8 bases, and 19 bases lay between the germline ends. This CDR3 has 15 amino acids. Germline V gives CDR1 SQVTM, CDR2 ANQGSEA. In DNA, the CDR3 is TGCAGCGTTGAGGTGCTAACGGGGGGCGAGGAAAAACTGTTTTTT. Translating gives CSVEVLTGGEEKLFF.

This clone was picked up many times. This sequence joins TRBV11-2 and TRBJ1-3; D perhaps matches TRBD1 (5 bases). Germline-derived CDR1 and CDR2 are SGHAT and FQNNGV. The CDR3 extends over 18 amino acids. V was clipped by 4 bases and J by 0 bases, with 19 bases between them. The chain's CDR3 is CASSSPKAGRSSGNTIYF. In DNA, the CDR3 is TGTGCCAGCAGCTCCCCAAAGGCGGGGCGAAGCTCTGGAAACACCATATATTTT.